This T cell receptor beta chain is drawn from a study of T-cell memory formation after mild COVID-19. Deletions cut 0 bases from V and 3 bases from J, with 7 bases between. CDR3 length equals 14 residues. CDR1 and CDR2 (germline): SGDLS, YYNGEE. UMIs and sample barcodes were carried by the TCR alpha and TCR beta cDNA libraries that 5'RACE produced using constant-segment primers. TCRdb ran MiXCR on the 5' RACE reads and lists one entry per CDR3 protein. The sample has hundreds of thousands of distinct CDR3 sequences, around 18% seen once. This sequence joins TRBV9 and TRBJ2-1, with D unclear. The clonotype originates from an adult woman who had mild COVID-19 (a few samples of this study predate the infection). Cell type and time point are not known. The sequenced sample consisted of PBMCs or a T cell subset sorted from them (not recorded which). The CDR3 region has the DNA TGTGCCAGCAGCGTAGAGGATTTCTACAATGAGCAGTTCTTC. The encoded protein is CASSVEDFYNEQFF.